Below are 12 T cell receptor beta chains sequenced from a single sample in a study of T cell responses to AZD1222 COVID-19 vaccine. The assay was immunoSEQ multiplex PCR, and TCRdb's table has in-frame clones only and misses some. The repertoire holds 100,000 to 150,000 clones, around 92% seen once, with around 0.96% in the top ten. The starting material was peripheral blood, obtained on day 0 of AZD1222 vaccination. The receptor set was obtained from an adult in good health.

In its sample, this clone was seen once. The chain joins TRBV13 to TRBJ1-1; D possibly corresponds to TRBD1 (5 bases). This CDR3 has 14 residues. The germline CDR1 and CDR2 sequences are PRHDT and FYEKMQ (reference sequence). Trimming removed 1 base at V and 7 bases at J, with 13 bases between. For the CDR3, the DNA is TGTGCCAGCAGCTTAGAACCGGGACGGGATGAAGCTTTCTTT. Translation gives CASSLEPGRDEAFF.

The V and J genes are TRBV25-1 and TRBJ1-6; a possible D gene is TRBD1 (5 bases). The germline V gene has CDR1 MGHDK and CDR2 SYGVNS. The CDR3 spans 13 residues. Between the trimmed V and J ends, which lost 4 bases and 6 bases, there was a span of 7 bases. The CDR3 here is CASSGRGNSPLHF. CDR3 coding DNA: TGTGCCAGCAGTGGGAGGGGTAATTCACCCCTCCACTTT.

This rearrangement joins TRBV2 to TRBJ1-1, with TRBD1 matching 8 bases. Losses at the gene ends were 6 bases for V and 2 bases for J; bases not matched to a gene: 8. The CDR3 contains 15 residues. The germline V gene has CDR1 SNHLY and CDR2 FYNNEI. CDR3 region: CASRVMGQVNTEAFF. CDR3 sequence (DNA): TGTGCCAGCAGGGTGATGGGACAGGTAAACACTGAAGCTTTCTTT. Using reference TRBV2 and TRBJ1-1 for the parts outside the CDR3, the full variable domain is EPEVTQTPSHQVTQMGQEVILRCVPISNHLYFYWYRQILGQKVEFLVSFYNNEISEKSEIFDDQFSVERPDGSNFTLKIRSTKLEDSAMYFCASRVMGQVNTEAFFGQGTRLTVV.

The chain joins TRBV5-1 to TRBJ2-7; 10 nucleotides match TRBD2. The germline V gene encodes CDR1 SGHRS and CDR2 YFSETQ. The CDR3 consists of 14 residues. Trimming removed 4 bases from V and 5 bases from J; junction bases left unmatched: 6. The CDR3 here is CASSGGLAVNEQYF. In DNA, the CDR3 is TGCGCCAGCAGCGGTGGACTAGCGGTGAACGAGCAGTACTTC.

The genes are TRBV28 and TRBJ1-5, with 7 bases matching TRBD1. The CDR3 is 15 amino acids. V dropped 4 bases and J dropped 6; count of bases not matched to a gene: 9. The germline V gene encodes CDR1 MDHEN and CDR2 SYDVKM. In nucleotides, the CDR3 is TGTGCCAGCAGTTCACCAGGGGGTATGAGTCAGCCCCAGCATTTT. As protein: CASSSPGGMSQPQHF.

The chain employs TRBV30 and TRBJ2-1; maybe TRBD2 (5 bases). This CDR3 has 12 amino acids. V dropped 2 bases and J dropped 12 bases, with 14 bases sitting between them. The germline CDR1 and CDR2 sequences are GTSNPN and SVGIG (reference sequence). This chain's CDR3 is CAWSPQSSRQFF. CDR3 bases: TGTGCCTGGAGTCCCCAATCTAGCCGGCAGTTCTTC.

The V gene is TRBV12-3 or TRBV12-4, the J gene TRBJ1-2; no reliable D call. The length of the CDR3 is 12 residues. Trimming stripped 5 bases from V and 5 bases from J, with 9 bases between. CDR3 protein: CASSLTGYGYTF. As DNA, the CDR3 is TGTGCCAGCAGTCTTACCGGGTATGGCTACACCTTC.

The rearrangement joins TRBV6-1 to TRBJ2-7; the match to TRBD2 covers 8 bases. The ends lost 4 bases at V and 7 bases at J; junction bases unmatched: 21. CDR1 is MNHNS, CDR2 SASEGT, per germline. CDR3 length equals 18 residues. In DNA, the CDR3 is TGTGCCAGCAGTGTACAGGGAAAACGAGCGGGAGTTCCGGGGGAGCAGTACTTC. This encodes CASSVQGKRAGVPGEQYF.

This clone was seen once. The chain recombines TRBV27 with TRBJ2-6; a possible D gene is TRBD1 (5 bases). The CDR3 has 13 residues. Germline CDR1 and CDR2: MNHEY and SMNVEV (reference sequence). The ends were cut back, 6 bases at V and 6 bases at J, with 9 bases in the middle. CDR3 in DNA: TGTGCCAGCAGCCCAGGGTTGGCCAACGTCCTGACTTTC. Its protein product is CASSPGLANVLTF. Together with reference TRBV27 and TRBJ2-6, the CDR3 gives the full variable domain: EAQVTQNPRYLITVTGKKLTVTCSQNMNHEYMSWYRQDPGLGLRQIYYSMNVEVTDKGDVPEGYKVSRKEKRNFPLILESPSPNQTSLYFCASSPGLANVLTFGAGSRLTVL.

The chain uses TRBV27 and TRBJ1-6; D perhaps matches TRBD1 (5 bases). Per germline, CDR1 MNHEY and CDR2 SMNVEV (reference sequence). Trimming took off 2 bases at V and 5 bases at J, with 10 bases between the two ends. CDR3 length equals 15 residues. In DNA form, the CDR3 reads TGTGCCAGCAGTTTAGCGACAGTAAATAATTCACCCCTCCACTTT. Translated, it gives CASSLATVNNSPLHF.

The rearrangement links TRBV5-1 to TRBJ1-1, with a weak D call TRBD1 (5 bases). The V end lost 6 bases, the J end lost 0 bases, and 15 bases lay between the germline ends. CDR1 and CDR2 (germline): SGHRS, YFSETQ. The CDR3 runs to 15 residues. CDR3 sequence (DNA): TGCGCCAGCAATACCAGGGCCGGGGTGAACACTGAAGCTTTCTTT. Translated: CASNTRAGVNTEAFF.

V usage is TRBV5-6 and J usage is TRBJ2-5; D tentatively fits TRBD1 or TRBD2 (5 bases each). Germline assignment: CDR1 SGHDT and CDR2 YYEEEE. The CDR3 runs to 12 residues. V was trimmed by 5 bases and J by 5 bases, leaving 10 bases between them. CDR3 DNA sequence: TGTGCCAGCAGTGGGGGTTTGGAGACCCAGTACTTC. Translating gives CASSGGLETQYF.